This T cell receptor (beta chain) came from a study of monozygotic twins with inflammatory bowel disease. CDR3 size: 15 residues. Germline V CDR1 and CDR2: SNHLY, FYNNEI. TCRdb reanalyzed the 5' RACE reads, giving one entry per CDR3 protein sequence and no DNA. This sample's table reports around 220,000 distinct CDR3 sequences. The chain is built from TRBV2 and TRBJ2-1; with no DNA, the TCRdb D assignment of TRBD2 cannot be verified. The sample consisted of blood. The TCR originated in a human donor with ulcerative colitis or Crohn's disease, or a healthy co-twin of an affected twin (not recorded which). CDR3 amino acids: CASSGVGTFGDEQFF. The full variable domain, its missing parts supplied by reference TRBV2 and TRBJ2-1, is EPEVTQTPSHQVTQMGQEVILRCVPISNHLYFYWYRQILGQKVEFLVSFYNNEISEKSEIFDDQFSVERPDGSNFTLKIRSTKLEDSAMYFCASSGVGTFGDEQFFGPGTRLTVL.